One sample yielded the 23 T cell receptor beta chains listed below, sequenced in a study of T cells in Graves' hyperthyroidism and ophthalmopathy (dated by TCRdb to between 2017 and 2020). The protocol used for the library was multiplex PCR. TCRdb shows the sequencer as Illumina HiSeq 2000. Amplification of TCR beta CDR3 regions was carried out from RNA transcripts. For the first round of RT-PCR on the TCR CDR3, the HTBI primer set was used together with the Qiagen OneStep RT-PCR kit. The public reads were reprocessed in TCRdb via fastp at Q25 and MiXCR, keeping in-frame beta chains. Each record represents a unique CDR3 protein, reported with the most common genes and DNA among its rows. The sample table records some 600,000 distinct CDR3 sequences; approximately 14% of these occur just once. Of the sample, roughly 5.7% is held by the ten largest clones. The sequenced sample consisted of blood. Every receptor here comes from a woman in her 30s with Graves' hyperthyroidism that later progressed to Graves' ophthalmopathy.

This clonotype appeared a few times. V usage is TRBV28 and J usage is TRBJ2-7, with D unresolved. V lost 9 bases and J lost 2, with 11 bases in between. CDR3 length: 12 residues. CDR1 is MDHEN, CDR2 SYDVKM, per germline. CDR3 amino acids: CASTSPAYEQYF. DNA of the CDR3: TGTGCCAGTACGTCCCCCGCCTACGAGCAGTACTTC.

This CDR3 reads CASSRPSGQGVGGELFF. In nucleotides, the CDR3 is TGTGCCAGCAGCCGCCCAAGCGGACAGGGGGTCGGCGGGGAGCTGTTTTTT. The chain joins TRBV25-1 to TRBJ2-2; 10 bases fit TRBD1. This CDR3 has 17 residues. V was clipped by 6 bases and J by 7 bases; unmatched bases: 14. Per the germline V gene, CDR1 is MGHDK and CDR2 is SYGVNS.

V is TRBV6-1 and J is TRBJ1-5; D not resolved. CDR1 and CDR2 from the germline V gene are MNHNS and SASEGT. This CDR3 has 12 amino acids. Trimming pared 7 bases from V and 3 bases from J, leaving 7 bases between. CDR3 in DNA: TGTGCCAGCACACAGATCAATCAGCCCCAGCATTTT. Protein product: CASTQINQPQHF.

The V gene is TRBV9, the J gene TRBJ2-2; no clear D. Germline assignment: CDR1 SGDLS and CDR2 YYNGEE. CDR3 length: 13 residues. V was cut by 0 bases and J by 7 bases, with 7 bases left in between. CDR3 DNA sequence: TGTGCCAGCAGCGTAGTGGCCGGCGGGGAGCTGTTTTTT. This sequence encodes CASSVVAGGELFF. Full variable domain (remainder filled in from reference TRBV9 and TRBJ2-2): DSGVTQTPKHLITATGQRVTLRCSPRSGDLSVYWYQQSLDQGLQFLIQYYNGEERAKGNILERFSAQQFPDLHSELNLSSLELGDSALYFCASSVVAGGELFFGEGSRLTVL.

There are many counts of this clonotype. This chain joins TRBV27 and TRBJ2-7, with TRBD1 as a possible D gene (7 bases). V lost 6 bases to trimming and J lost 5 bases, with 14 bases between them. The CDR3 consists of 13 residues. Germline V lookup: CDR1 MNHEY, CDR2 SMNVEV (reference sequence). Here the CDR3 DNA reads TGTGCCAGCAGAAGACAGGGACTTCACGAGCAGTACTTC. Protein sequence: CASRRQGLHEQYF.

The V gene is TRBV12-3 or TRBV12-4, the J gene TRBJ2-5; 16 bases line up with TRBD2. V dropped 5 bases and J dropped 1; count of bases not matched to a gene: 7. The CDR3 runs to 18 residues. The CDR3: CASSTGTSGRAGQETQYF. The DNA for the CDR3 is TGTGCCAGCAGTACCGGGACTAGCGGGAGGGCCGGCCAAGAGACCCAGTACTTC.

This clonotype came up many times. The chain links TRBV3-1 to TRBJ1-4; D gene ambiguous. Germline V gene lookup returns CDR1 LGHDT and CDR2 YNNKEL (reference sequence). The CDR3 runs to 14 residues. Trimming removed 0 bases from V and 6 bases from J, with 8 bases in between. The CDR3 DNA sequence: TGTGCCAGCAGCCAAGATTTGGCCCATGAAAAACTGTTTTTT. Protein: CASSQDLAHEKLFF.

Regarding this clonotype: At one boundary the junction diverges from the germline segment, which might be a read error. The genes are TRBV5-1 and TRBJ1-2, with D perhaps TRBD1 (6 bases). CDR1 SGHRS and CDR2 YFSETQ come from the germline V gene. The CDR3 covers 13 residues. The CDR3 is CANSLQGDDGYTF. CDR3 sequence (DNA): TGCGCCAACAGCTTACAGGGAGATGATGGCTACACCTTC. Using reference TRBV5-1 and TRBJ1-2 for the parts outside the CDR3, the full variable domain is KAGVTQTPRYLIKTRGQQVTLSCSPISGHRSVSWYQQTPGQGLQFLFEYFSETQRNKGNFPGRFSGRQFSNSRSEMNVSTLELGDSALYLCANSLQGDDGYTFGSGTRLTVV.

This clonotype was seen ten or more times. V gene TRBV27 combines with J gene TRBJ2-3; D is perhaps TRBD1 or TRBD2 (5 bases each). The V gene's germline CDR1 is MNHEY and CDR2 SMNVEV (reference sequence). Trimming took 2 bases from V and 3 from J, leaving 18 bases between them. The CDR3 is 17 residues long. This CDR3 is CASSLVRDLTETDTQYF. The CDR3 DNA follows: TGTGCCAGCAGTTTAGTCCGGGACCTCACTGAGACAGATACGCAGTATTTT.

This chain uses TRBV9 with TRBJ1-1; 9 bases agree with TRBD1. CDR3 size: 15 residues. Germline-derived CDR1 and CDR2 are SGDLS and YYNGEE. V was clipped by 3 bases and J by 5 bases; unmatched bases: 8. CDR3 in DNA: TGTGCCAGCAGCGACGCCGAGACAGGGGGGACTGAAGCTTTCTTT. Its translation: CASSDAETGGTEAFF. Full variable domain (rest looked up from reference TRBV9 and TRBJ1-1): DSGVTQTPKHLITATGQRVTLRCSPRSGDLSVYWYQQSLDQGLQFLIQYYNGEERAKGNILERFSAQQFPDLHSELNLSSLELGDSALYFCASSDAETGGTEAFFGQGTRLTVV.

Of note for this clonotype: One end of the junction does not line up with germline, which may come from a read error. The J gene is TRBJ2-5, the V gene TRBV27; no reliable D call. CDR3 size: 13 residues. Per germline, CDR1 MNHEY and CDR2 SMNVEV (reference sequence). CDR3 loop: CVSRVGPRETQYF. The CDR3 coding sequence is TGTGTCAGCCGGGTCGGGCCTAGGGAGACCCAGTACTTC.

This clonotype has a count of ten or more. The rearrangement joins TRBV11-2 to TRBJ2-7, with D perhaps being TRBD1 or TRBD2 (5 bases each). The ends were cut back, 0 bases at V and 3 bases at J, with 9 bases in the middle. Germline CDR1 is SGHAT and CDR2 is FQNNGV. This CDR3 comprises 14 residues. DNA of the CDR3: TGTGCCAGCAGCTTAGAGGGACGGTTCTACGAGCAGTACTTC. Translated, it gives CASSLEGRFYEQYF. Using reference TRBV11-2 and TRBJ2-7 for the parts outside the CDR3, the full variable domain is EAGVAQSPRYKIIEKRQSVAFWCNPISGHATLYWYQQILGQGPKLLIQFQNNGVVDDSQLPKDRFSAERLKGVDSTLKIQPAKLEDSAVYLCASSLEGRFYEQYFGPGTRLTVT.

At least ten counts were recorded for this clonotype. V gene TRBV9 combines with J gene TRBJ1-6, with D unclear. Trimming shortened V by 3 bases and J by 8 bases, and 12 bases separated the two germline ends. CDR1 is SGDLS, CDR2 YYNGEE, per germline. The CDR3 covers 14 residues. The CDR3 sequence is CASSARTVDSPLHF. CDR3 bases: TGTGCCAGCAGCGCTCGGACCGTTGATTCACCCCTCCACTTT.

This clonotype was observed at least ten times. This chain links TRBV4-3 with TRBJ2-7; 7 nucleotides match TRBD2. The CDR3 covers 17 residues. CDR1 and CDR2 (germline): LGHNA, YSLEER. The V segment lost 3 bases and the J segment 0 bases; nucleotides outside the gene matches: 11. The CDR3: CASSHAGGGRFSYEQYF. The CDR3 DNA reads as TGCGCCAGCAGCCATGCCGGGGGAGGGCGCTTCTCCTACGAGCAGTACTTC.

This clonotype was seen repeatedly, ten times or more. The J gene is TRBJ2-1, the V gene TRBV12-3 or TRBV12-4, with 7 bases fitting TRBD1. V lost 4 bases and J lost 4; bases outside the gene matches: 13. The CDR3 consists of 17 residues. The CDR3 bases are TGTGCCAGCAGTTCCCTTCTGAGGGGGCCATTGTACAATGAGCAGTTCTTC. The encoded protein is CASSSLLRGPLYNEQFF.

The sample holds many counts of this clonotype. V and J are TRBV28 and TRBJ2-3, with 11 bases identical to TRBD2. Germline loops: CDR1 MDHEN, CDR2 SYDVKM. The length of the CDR3 is 15 residues. After removal of 7 bases from V and 5 bases from J, the junction contained 8 bases not matched to a gene. In DNA, the CDR3 is TGTGCCAGCAACCGTAGCGGGAGGGGGGGAGATACGCAGTATTTT. Translation gives CASNRSGRGGDTQYF.

In its sample, this clonotype was seen a few times. The chain combines TRBV20-1 with TRBJ2-4; possible D gene TRBD1, 5 bases. The germline V gene encodes CDR1 DFQATT and CDR2 SNEGSKA (reference sequence). The CDR3 has 13 amino acids. Between the trimmed V and J ends, which lost 4 bases and 7 bases, there was a span of 14 bases. In nucleotides, the CDR3 is TGCAGTGCTATTCCAGGGTTTCCGAACATTCAGTACTTC. It yields the protein CSAIPGFPNIQYF.

This clonotype was seen ten or more times. J is TRBJ2-1 and V is TRBV7-2, with unresolved D. The CDR3 is 15 residues long. Germline V CDR1 and CDR2: SGHTA, FQGNSA. Trimming left V 5 bases short and J 2 bases short, with 13 bases between. The DNA of the CDR3 is TGTGCCAGCAGCCCCAACGGTCTAACCTACAATGAGCAGTTCTTC. Amino acid sequence: CASSPNGLTYNEQFF.

This clonotype was counted at least ten times. CDR3 in amino acids: CASSANGQSYEAFF. The CDR3 DNA reads TGTGCCAGCAGCGCGAACGGACAGTCCTATGAAGCTTTCTTT. The V and J genes are TRBV9 and TRBJ1-1, with D tentatively TRBD1 (6 bases). The CDR3 spans 14 residues. V was shortened by 3 bases and J by 7 bases, with 16 bases between the two germline ends. The germline V gene has CDR1 SGDLS and CDR2 YYNGEE.

This clonotype was found a few times. The chain links TRBV5-1 to TRBJ2-3; TRBD1 is a possible D gene (6 bases). This CDR3 is 18 amino acids long. Trimming shortened V by 1 base and J by 1 base, and 19 bases separated the two germline ends. The germline CDR1 and CDR2 sequences are SGHRS and YFSETQ. In DNA form, the CDR3 reads TGCGCCAGCAGCTTGATCCCTTCCCGGGACACAGGCACAGATACGCAGTATTTT. This codes for CASSLIPSRDTGTDTQYF.

This clonotype showed up many times. The gene calls are TRBV12-3 or TRBV12-4 and TRBJ2-7, with D possibly TRBD1 on 6 matching bases. The CDR3 is 14 residues long. V was shortened by 2 bases and J by 6 bases, with 14 bases between the two germline ends. The chain's CDR3 is CASSLRQAAIEQYF. The CDR3, as DNA: TGTGCCAGCAGTTTACGACAGGCCGCAATCGAGCAGTACTTC.

This clonotype was seen at least ten times. The V and J genes are TRBV30 and TRBJ2-5; tentatively, D is TRBD2 (5 bases). Germline lookup yields CDR1 GTSNPN and CDR2 SVGIG (reference sequence). This CDR3 is built from 13 residues. The germline V and J ends were trimmed by 1 base and 2 bases, with 8 bases remaining between them. Here the CDR3 DNA reads TGTGCCTGGAGTGGCACTAGACAAGAGACCCAGTACTTC. This encodes CAWSGTRQETQYF.

J is TRBJ1-3 and V is TRBV9; no definite D call. CDR1 SGDLS and CDR2 YYNGEE come from the germline V gene. CDR3 length: 17 residues. Between the trimmed V and J ends, which lost 4 bases and 0 bases, there was a span of 17 bases. This CDR3 is CASSPSLQAYSGNTIYF. The CDR3 DNA reads TGTGCCAGCAGCCCGAGCCTTCAGGCGTACTCTGGAAACACCATATATTTT.